This T cell receptor (beta chain) was captured in a study of glioma-infiltrating T cells after dendritic cell vaccination. Study-wide background: Samples are from glioblastoma patients in Phase I and II dendritic cell vaccine trials. Patients received three intradermal dendritic cell vaccine injections at biweekly intervals. Study-level results: The cohort had few patients with full blood and tumor sets.

Sample time point: after dendritic cell vaccination, including at tumor progression/relapse. CDR3 length equals 15 residues. The germline V gene has CDR1 MNHEY and CDR2 SMNVEV (reference sequence). V shed 2 bases and J shed 0 bases, with 11 bases lying between them. Primers: 60 V beta forward and 13 J beta reverse. Libraries were prepared by immunoSEQ multiplex PCR; TCRdb keeps only in-frame clonotypes and omits some of them. The data contain just under 100,000 clones, around 80% of them singletons. About this clone: As yet, its antigen is unknown. This specimen includes other DNA sequences encoding the same CDR3.

This TCR was sampled from a human donor with glioblastoma. J is TRBJ2-7 and V is TRBV27; possible D gene TRBD2, 5 bases. Material: blood, obtained after dendritic cell vaccination. CDR3: CASSLGAGVSYEQYF. CDR3 bases: TGTGCCAGCAGTTTAGGCGCCGGGGTCTCCTACGAGCAGTACTTC.